This record covers a single TCR beta chain. As yet, its antigen is unknown. These data belong to a study of pediatric ulcerative colitis. Findings of the study overall: Blood samples from a couple of patients yielded substantially fewer templates and were excluded from blood-rectal overlap analysis. Clonal expansions reduced rectal repertoire diversity in acute severe colitis.

Some clones are missing from TCRdb's copy, which holds only in-frame ones; the method was immunoSEQ multiplex PCR. The sample consists of roughly 64,000 clones, about nine tenths of them appearing once. Deletions cut 2 bases from V and 0 bases from J, with 7 bases between. Germline values: CDR1 MNHEY, CDR2 SMNVEV (reference sequence). CDR3 size: 14 residues. The material sequenced was blood. The chain uses TRBV27 and TRBJ1-1; D not resolved. This clonotype was obtained from a boy between 10 and 17 years old with severe ulcerative colitis. The CDR3 here is CASSLAGLNTEAFF. The CDR3 coding sequence is TGTGCCAGCAGTTTAGCGGGGTTGAACACTGAAGCTTTCTTT.